This T cell receptor (beta chain) was captured by sequencing in a study of blood T cell repertoires in COVID-19. The overall study: Samples taken during acute and convalescent COVID-19 were collected in the United States, Italy and Spain. Sources were T cells, B-cell-depleted T cells, or PBMCs; the material itself was cDNA or gDNA.

Trimming stripped 0 bases from V and 8 bases from J, with 11 bases between. Per germline, CDR1 MNHEY and CDR2 SVGAGI. The CDR3 consists of 15 residues. Original data processing: By means of reference gene primer amplification, nucleated cell counts were estimated. The protocol was immunoSEQ multiplex PCR, while the TCRdb copy is restricted to in-frame clones and leaves out a portion. Clone size and V and J calls were adopted from that table, with D and trimming inferred from the DNA. The table records 250,000 to 300,000 clones, nearly 90% of them present only once. The sequencing sample was made of peripheral blood. The genes are TRBV6-5 and TRBJ1-6; D perhaps matches TRBD1 (5 bases). The sequence was obtained from a woman younger than 45 with COVID-19, enrolled during active disease. This CDR3 is CASSYSAGRDSPLHF. The CDR3 bases are TGTGCCAGCAGTTACTCCGCAGGGAGGGATTCACCCCTCCACTTT.